The entry below gives a single T cell receptor (beta chain) sequence along with its context. What it binds is unknown. The source of the sample is a study of cytomegalovirus exposure and HLA in healthy donors. General study results and limits: In vitro testing confirmed a few CMV-associated chains as specific for CMV antigens. Most TCR sequences were rare, but some public TCRs occurred in many donors.

V lost 5 bases and J lost 6; bases outside the gene matches: 7. Germline assignment: CDR1 SEHNR and CDR2 FQNEAQ (reference sequence). The CDR3 length is 15 residues. Sequencing used immunoSEQ multiplex PCR; TCRdb keeps in-frame clones, though not all of them. The data contain 95,000 to 120,000 clones, approximately 95% of them seen just once; the ten biggest clones take up about 0.7%. The sequenced sample was PBMCs. This receptor was obtained from a woman under 30 in good health and CMV-seronegative. The chain employs TRBV7-9 and TRBJ2-1, with 10 bases aligning to TRBD1. CDR3 DNA: TGTGCCAGCAGCAGGGCCGGACAGGGGGGCAATGAGCAGTTCTTC. It specifies CASSRAGQGGNEQFF. Full variable domain (missing parts from reference TRBV7-9 and TRBJ2-1): DTGVSQNPRHKITKRGQNVTFRCDPISEHNRLYWYRQTLGQGPEFLTYFQNEAQLEKSRLLSDRFSAERPKGSFSTLEIQRTEQGDSAMYLCASSRAGQGGNEQFFGPGTRLTVL.